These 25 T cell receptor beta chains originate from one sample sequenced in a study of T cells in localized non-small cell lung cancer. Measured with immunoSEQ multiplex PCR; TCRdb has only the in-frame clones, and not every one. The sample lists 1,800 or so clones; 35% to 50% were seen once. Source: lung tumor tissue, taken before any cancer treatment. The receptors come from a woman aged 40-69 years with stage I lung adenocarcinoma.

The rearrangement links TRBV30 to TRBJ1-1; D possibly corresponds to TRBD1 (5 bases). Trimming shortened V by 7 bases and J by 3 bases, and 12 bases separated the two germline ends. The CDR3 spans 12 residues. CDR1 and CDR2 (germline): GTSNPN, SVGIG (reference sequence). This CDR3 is CAFAAGYTEAFF. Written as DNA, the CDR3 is TGTGCCTTTGCGGCAGGGTACACTGAAGCTTTCTTT.

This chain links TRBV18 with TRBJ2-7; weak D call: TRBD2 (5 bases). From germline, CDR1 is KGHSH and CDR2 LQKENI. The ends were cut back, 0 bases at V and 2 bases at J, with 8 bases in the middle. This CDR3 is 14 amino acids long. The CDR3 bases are TGTGCCAGCTCACCACCGAGGGCTCCCTACGAGCAGTACTTC. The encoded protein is CASSPPRAPYEQYF.

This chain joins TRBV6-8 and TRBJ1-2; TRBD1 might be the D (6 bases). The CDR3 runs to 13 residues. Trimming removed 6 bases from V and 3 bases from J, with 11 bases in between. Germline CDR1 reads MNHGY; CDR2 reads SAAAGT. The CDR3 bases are TGTGCCAGCAGAGGGGGGCTAGACTATGGCTACACCTTC. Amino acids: CASRGGLDYGYTF.

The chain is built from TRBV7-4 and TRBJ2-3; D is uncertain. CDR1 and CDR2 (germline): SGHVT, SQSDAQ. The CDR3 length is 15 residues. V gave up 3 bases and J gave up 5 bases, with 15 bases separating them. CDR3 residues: CASSLAPSGVDTQYF. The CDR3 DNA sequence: TGTGCCAGCAGCTTGGCTCCTAGTGGGGTAGATACGCAGTATTTT.

The CDR3 DNA reads as TGCGCCAGCAGATTAGCGGGGGGGCCATTTGAGCAGTTCTTC. Its translation is CASRLAGGPFEQFF. This sequence joins TRBV10-2 and TRBJ2-1; the match to TRBD2 covers 11 bases. CDR1 is WSHSY, CDR2 SAAADI, per germline. The CDR3 has 14 residues. V was pared by 6 bases and J by 9 bases, with 7 bases of the junction left unmatched.

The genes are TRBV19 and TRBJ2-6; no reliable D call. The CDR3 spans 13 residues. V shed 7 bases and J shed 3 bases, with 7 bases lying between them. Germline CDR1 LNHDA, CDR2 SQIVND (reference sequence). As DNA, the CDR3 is TGTGCCAGTACCGTTGGTGGGGCCAACGTCCTGACTTTC. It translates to CASTVGGANVLTF.

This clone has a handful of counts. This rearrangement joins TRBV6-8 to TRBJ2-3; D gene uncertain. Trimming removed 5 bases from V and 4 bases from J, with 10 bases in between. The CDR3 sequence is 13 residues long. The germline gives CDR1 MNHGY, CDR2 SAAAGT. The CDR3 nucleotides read TGTGCCAGCAGTGACCAAGTTTCAGATACGCAGTATTTT. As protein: CASSDQVSDTQYF.

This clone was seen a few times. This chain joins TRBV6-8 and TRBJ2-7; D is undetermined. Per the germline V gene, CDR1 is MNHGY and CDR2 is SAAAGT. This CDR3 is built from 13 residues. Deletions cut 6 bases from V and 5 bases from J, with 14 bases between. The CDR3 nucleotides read TGTGCCAGCAGGCAGGTCCGGATGGACGAGCAGTACTTC. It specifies CASRQVRMDEQYF.

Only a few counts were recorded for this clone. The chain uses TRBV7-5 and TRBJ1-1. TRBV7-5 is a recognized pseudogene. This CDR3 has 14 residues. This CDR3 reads CASTRGFGSSEAFF. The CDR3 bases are TGTGCCAGCACCCGAGGTTTCGGGTCCAGTGAAGCTTTCTTT.

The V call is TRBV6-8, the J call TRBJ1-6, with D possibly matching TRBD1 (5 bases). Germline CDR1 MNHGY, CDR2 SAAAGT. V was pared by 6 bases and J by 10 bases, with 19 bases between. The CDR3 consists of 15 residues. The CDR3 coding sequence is TGTGCCAGCAGCTCCCGGGCAGGGAGCGAATCACCCCTCCACTTT. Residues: CASSSRAGSESPLHF.

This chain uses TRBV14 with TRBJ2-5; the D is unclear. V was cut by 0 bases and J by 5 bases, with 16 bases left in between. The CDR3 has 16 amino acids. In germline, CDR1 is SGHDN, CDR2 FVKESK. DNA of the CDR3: TGTGCCAGCAGCCAAGATCAAGGCAGGCTGTGGGAGACCCAGTACTTC. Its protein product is CASSQDQGRLWETQYF. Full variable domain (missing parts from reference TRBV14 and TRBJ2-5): EAGVTQFPSHSVIEKGQTVTLRCDPISGHDNLYWYRRVMGKEIKFLLHFVKESKQDESGMPNNRFLAERTGGTYSTLKVQPAELEDSGVYFCASSQDQGRLWETQYFGPGTRLLVL.

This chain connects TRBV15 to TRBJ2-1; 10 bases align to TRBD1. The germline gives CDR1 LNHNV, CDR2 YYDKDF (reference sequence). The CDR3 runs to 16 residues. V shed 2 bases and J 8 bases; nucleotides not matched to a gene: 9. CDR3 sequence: CATSRLGDRGSYEQFF. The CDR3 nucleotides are TGTGCCACCAGCAGACTCGGGGACAGGGGATCCTATGAGCAGTTCTTC.

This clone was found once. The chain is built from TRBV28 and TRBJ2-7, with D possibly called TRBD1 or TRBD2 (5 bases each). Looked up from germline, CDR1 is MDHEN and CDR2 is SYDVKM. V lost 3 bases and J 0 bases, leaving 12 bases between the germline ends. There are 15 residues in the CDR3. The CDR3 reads CASSFFGADSYEQYF. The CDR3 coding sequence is TGTGCCAGCAGTTTTTTCGGGGCCGACTCCTACGAGCAGTACTTC.

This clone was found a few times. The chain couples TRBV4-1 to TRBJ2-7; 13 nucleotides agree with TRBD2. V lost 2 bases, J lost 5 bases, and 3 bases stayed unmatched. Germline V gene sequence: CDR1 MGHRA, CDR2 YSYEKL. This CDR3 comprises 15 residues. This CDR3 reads CASSQWTSGGNEQYF. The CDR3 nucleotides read TGCGCCAGCAGCCAATGGACTAGCGGGGGCAACGAGCAGTACTTC.

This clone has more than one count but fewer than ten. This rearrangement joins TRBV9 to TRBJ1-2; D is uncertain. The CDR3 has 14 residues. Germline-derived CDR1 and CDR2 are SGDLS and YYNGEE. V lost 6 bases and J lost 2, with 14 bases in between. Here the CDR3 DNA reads TGTGCCAGCACTGGTCGGGGTTTGAACTATGGCTACACCTTC. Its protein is CASTGRGLNYGYTF.

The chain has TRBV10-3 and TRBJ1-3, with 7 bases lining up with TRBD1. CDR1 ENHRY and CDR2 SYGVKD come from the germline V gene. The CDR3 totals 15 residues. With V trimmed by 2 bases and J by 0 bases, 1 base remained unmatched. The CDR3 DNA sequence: TGTGCCATCAGTGAGACAGGGGTCTCTGGAAACACCATATATTTT. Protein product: CAISETGVSGNTIYF.

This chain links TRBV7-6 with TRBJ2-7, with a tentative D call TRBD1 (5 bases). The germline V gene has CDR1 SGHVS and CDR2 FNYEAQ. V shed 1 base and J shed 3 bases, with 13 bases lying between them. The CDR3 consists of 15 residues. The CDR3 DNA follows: TGTGCCAGCAGCTTAGATCGTCCAGGGAACTACGAGCAGTACTTC. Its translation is CASSLDRPGNYEQYF. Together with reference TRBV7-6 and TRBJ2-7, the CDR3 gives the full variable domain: GAGVSQSPRYKVTKRGQDVALRCDPISGHVSLYWYRQALGQGPEFLTYFNYEAQQDKSGLPNDRFSAERPEGSISTLTIQRTEQRDSAMYRCASSLDRPGNYEQYFGPGTRLTVT.

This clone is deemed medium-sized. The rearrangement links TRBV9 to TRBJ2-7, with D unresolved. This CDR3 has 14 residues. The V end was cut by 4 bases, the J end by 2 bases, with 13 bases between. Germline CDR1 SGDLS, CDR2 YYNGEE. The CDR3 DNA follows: TGTGCCAGCAGCTCAGACGCTAGTACCTACGAGCAGTACTTC. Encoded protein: CASSSDASTYEQYF. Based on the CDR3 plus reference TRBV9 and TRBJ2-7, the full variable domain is DSGVTQTPKHLITATGQRVTLRCSPRSGDLSVYWYQQSLDQGLQFLIQYYNGEERAKGNILERFSAQQFPDLHSELNLSSLELGDSALYFCASSSDASTYEQYFGPGTRLTVT.

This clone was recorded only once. In nucleotides, the CDR3 is TGCGCCAGCAGAGGTCTCGACGGTGGAAACACCATATATTTT. Its translation is CASRGLDGGNTIYF. This rearrangement joins TRBV10-2 to TRBJ1-3; no reliable D call. The CDR3 has 14 amino acids. The germline CDR1 and CDR2 sequences are WSHSY and SAAADI. Trimming cost V 6 bases and J 3 bases, with 12 bases left between them.

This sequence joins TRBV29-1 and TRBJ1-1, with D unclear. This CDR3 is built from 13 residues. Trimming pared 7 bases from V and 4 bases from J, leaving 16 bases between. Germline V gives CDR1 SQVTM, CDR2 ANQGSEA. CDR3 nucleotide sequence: TGCAGCGGCCGACCGGACGGTGGCACTGAAGCTTTCTTT. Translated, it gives CSGRPDGGTEAFF.

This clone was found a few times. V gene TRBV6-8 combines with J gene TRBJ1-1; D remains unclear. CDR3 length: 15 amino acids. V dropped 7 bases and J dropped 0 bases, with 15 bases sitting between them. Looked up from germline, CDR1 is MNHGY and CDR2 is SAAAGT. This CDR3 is CASTIPPTLNTEAFF. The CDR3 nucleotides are TGTGCCAGCACCATCCCTCCGACCTTGAACACTGAAGCTTTCTTT.

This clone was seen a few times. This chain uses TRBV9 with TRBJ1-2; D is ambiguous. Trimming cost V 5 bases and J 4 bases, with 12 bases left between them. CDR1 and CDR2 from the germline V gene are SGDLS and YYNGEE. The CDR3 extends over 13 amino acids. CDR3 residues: CASSGQSPYGYTF. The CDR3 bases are TGTGCCAGCAGTGGCCAGTCTCCCTATGGCTACACCTTC.

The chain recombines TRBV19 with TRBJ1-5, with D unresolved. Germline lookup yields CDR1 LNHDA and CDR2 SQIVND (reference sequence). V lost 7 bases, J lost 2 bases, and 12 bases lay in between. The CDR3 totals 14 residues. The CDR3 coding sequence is TGTGCCAGTACCGGGGTCACGGGCAATCAGCCCCAGCATTTT. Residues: CASTGVTGNQPQHF.

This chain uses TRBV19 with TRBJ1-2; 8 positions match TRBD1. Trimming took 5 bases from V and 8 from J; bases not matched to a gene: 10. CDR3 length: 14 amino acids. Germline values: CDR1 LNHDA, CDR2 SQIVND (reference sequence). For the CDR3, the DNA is TGTGCCAGTAGTTTCCGGGACAGGAGTGAGGGCTACACCTTC. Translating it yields CASSFRDRSEGYTF.

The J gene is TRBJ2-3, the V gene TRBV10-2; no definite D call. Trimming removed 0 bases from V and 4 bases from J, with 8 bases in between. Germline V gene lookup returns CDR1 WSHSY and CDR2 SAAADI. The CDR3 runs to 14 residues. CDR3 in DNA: TGCGCCAGCAGTGAGTCCCATGAAGCAGATACGCAGTATTTT. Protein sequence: CASSESHEADTQYF.